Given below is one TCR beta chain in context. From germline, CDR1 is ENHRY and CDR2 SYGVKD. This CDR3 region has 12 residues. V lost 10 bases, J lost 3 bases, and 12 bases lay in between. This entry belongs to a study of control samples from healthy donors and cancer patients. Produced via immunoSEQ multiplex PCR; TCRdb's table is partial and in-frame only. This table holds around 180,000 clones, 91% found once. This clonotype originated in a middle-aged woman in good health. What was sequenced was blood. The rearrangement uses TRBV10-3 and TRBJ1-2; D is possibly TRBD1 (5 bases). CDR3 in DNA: TGTGCCACTCGGGGGGGAGACTATGGCTACACCTTC. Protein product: CATRGGDYGYTF.